The 7 T cell receptor beta chains below all came from one sample that was sequenced in a study of beta chain features in type 1 diabetes. Of the isolated RNA, all was reverse transcribed, and so the sequenced material was expressed TCRB transcripts. Only in-frame clones appear in the TCRdb table, and some are missing; sequencing was by immunoSEQ multiplex PCR. The data show under 800,000 clones, around 16% seen once. The material sequenced was naive CD4+ T cells from blood. The receptors come from a man aged 18 to 30 in good health.

The rearrangement links TRBV7-2 to TRBJ1-2, with unresolved D. Germline CDR1 SGHTA, CDR2 FQGNSA. V was clipped by 1 base and J by 1 base, with 7 bases between them. The length of the CDR3 is 14 residues. CDR3 in DNA: TGTGCCAGCAGCTTAGAGCGCATTAACTATGGCTACACCTTC. Amino acid sequence: CASSLERINYGYTF.

The chain employs TRBV21-1 and TRBJ2-7; the table names TRBD2, a call not compared with the DNA. TRBV21-1 is a known pseudogene. This CDR3 comprises 16 residues. Here the CDR3 reads CARLGLAGGFSYEQYF. DNA for the CDR3: TGTGCCAGGCTGGGGCTAGCGGGAGGTTTTTCCTACGAGCAGTACTTC.

The genes are TRBV7-7 and TRBJ2-1, with 7 nucleotides matching TRBD2. The V gene end was trimmed by 1 base and the J gene end by 5 bases; junction bases not matched to a gene: 5. Germline CDR1 reads SSHAT; CDR2 reads FNYEAQ (reference sequence). This CDR3 contains 15 residues. The DNA for the CDR3 is TGTGCCAGCAGCTTAGACCCTAGCGGTAACAATGAGCAGTTCTTC. The encoded protein is CASSLDPSGNNEQFF.

The chain links TRBV9 to TRBJ2-5; D is perhaps TRBD2 (5 bases). CDR3 length: 13 residues. Trimming shortened V by 3 bases and J by 5 bases, and 11 bases separated the two germline ends. The V gene's germline CDR1 is SGDLS and CDR2 YYNGEE. Here the CDR3 reads CASSDTSFETQYF. DNA of the CDR3: TGTGCCAGCAGCGATACTAGTTTCGAGACCCAGTACTTC.

This clone was seen a few times. The CDR3 sequence is CASSETGLVGEQYF. CDR3 sequence (DNA): TGTGCCAGTTCAGAGACAGGGCTTGTCGGCGAGCAGTACTTC. The chain joins TRBV19 to TRBJ2-7; 7 bases are a match to TRBD1. Per germline, CDR1 LNHDA and CDR2 SQIVND (reference sequence). With 8 bases clipped from V and 6 bases from J, the junction kept 13 bases outside the gene matches. The CDR3 is made up of 14 amino acids.

This clone was counted a few times. The chain uses TRBV28 and TRBJ2-7; 7 bases align to TRBD1. The germline V gene encodes CDR1 MDHEN and CDR2 SYDVKM. The CDR3 is 14 residues long. J lost 7 bases, V lost 7 bases, and 13 bases had no gene match. CDR3: CASIPPGPRGEQYF. Here the CDR3 DNA reads TGTGCCAGCATCCCCCCGGGACCCAGGGGGGAGCAGTACTTC.

This chain links TRBV28 with TRBJ2-2; TRBD1 matches 10 bases. The CDR3 extends over 16 amino acids. Germline-derived CDR1 and CDR2 are MDHEN and SYDVKM. V dropped 10 bases and J dropped 5; count of bases not matched to a gene: 13. CDR3 protein: CATSSIPGQGTGELFF. The DNA for the CDR3 is TGTGCCACCTCCTCAATTCCGGGACAGGGGACCGGGGAGCTGTTTTTT.